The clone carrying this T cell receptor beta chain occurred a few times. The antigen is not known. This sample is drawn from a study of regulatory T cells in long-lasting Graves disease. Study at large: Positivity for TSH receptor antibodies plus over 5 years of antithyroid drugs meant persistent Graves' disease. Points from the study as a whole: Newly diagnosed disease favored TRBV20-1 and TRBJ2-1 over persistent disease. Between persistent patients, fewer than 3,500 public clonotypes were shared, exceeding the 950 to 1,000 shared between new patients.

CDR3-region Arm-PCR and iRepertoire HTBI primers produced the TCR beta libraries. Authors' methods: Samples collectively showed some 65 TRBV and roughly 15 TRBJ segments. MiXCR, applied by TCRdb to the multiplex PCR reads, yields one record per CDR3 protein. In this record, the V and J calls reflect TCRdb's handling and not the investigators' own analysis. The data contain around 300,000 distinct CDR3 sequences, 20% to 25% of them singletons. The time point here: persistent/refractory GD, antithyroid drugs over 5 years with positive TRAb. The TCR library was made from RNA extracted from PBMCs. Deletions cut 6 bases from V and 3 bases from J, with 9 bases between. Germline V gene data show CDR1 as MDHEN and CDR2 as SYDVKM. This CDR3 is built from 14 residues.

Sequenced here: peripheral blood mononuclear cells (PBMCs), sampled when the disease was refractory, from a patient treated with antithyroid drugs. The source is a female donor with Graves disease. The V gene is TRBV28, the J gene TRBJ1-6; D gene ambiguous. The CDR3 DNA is TGTGCCAGCAGCTCGACCTACTATAATTCACCCCTCCACTTT. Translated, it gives CASSSTYYNSPLHF.